These 18 T cell receptor beta chains were sequenced from one sample in a study of blood T cell repertoires in COVID-19. Produced via immunoSEQ multiplex PCR; TCRdb's table is partial and in-frame only. The sample carries 150,000 or so clones, about 90% recorded once. The sample consisted of PBMCs or T cells enriched from blood (not recorded which). The receptors here all came from a woman aged 45 to 65 who had recovered from COVID-19.

V and J are TRBV19 and TRBJ1-2; a possible D gene is TRBD1 (6 bases). CDR1 and CDR2 from the germline V gene are LNHDA and SQIVND (reference sequence). Trimming cost V 1 base and J 4 bases, with 13 bases left between them. This CDR3 comprises 15 residues. Here the CDR3 DNA reads TGTGCCAGTAGTATAGGGGGGCAGCGTTCCTATGGCTACACCTTC. The encoded protein is CASSIGGQRSYGYTF.

The chain combines TRBV5-4 with TRBJ2-5; the D gene is possibly TRBD2 (5 bases). Germline CDR1 reads SGHNT; CDR2 reads YYREEE (reference sequence). The CDR3 has 16 amino acids. The V end lost 4 bases, the J end lost 0 bases, and 16 bases lay between the germline ends. The CDR3 spells CASSPMHASNQETQYF. The CDR3 DNA reads TGTGCCAGCAGCCCGATGCACGCTAGCAACCAAGAGACCCAGTACTTC.

The gene calls are TRBV6-5 and TRBJ1-1, with D possibly matching TRBD1 (5 bases). The germline gives CDR1 MNHEY, CDR2 SVGAGI. CDR3 size: 14 residues. V gave up 0 bases and J gave up 7 bases, with 12 bases separating them. The CDR3 spells CASSYSGGRYEAFF. As DNA, the CDR3 is TGTGCCAGCAGTTACTCGGGGGGACGGTATGAAGCTTTCTTT.

J is TRBJ2-1 and V is TRBV5-1, with D unresolved. In germline, CDR1 is SGHRS, CDR2 YFSETQ. V dropped 3 bases and J dropped 6 bases, with 4 bases sitting between them. This CDR3 region has 11 residues. CDR3 coding DNA: TGCGCCAGCAGCTCTCTCAATGAGCAGTTCTTC. Amino acids: CASSSLNEQFF.

This chain connects TRBV6-6 to TRBJ1-6, with 8 bases lining up with TRBD1. Per germline, CDR1 MNHNY and CDR2 SVGAGI (reference sequence). The V gene end was trimmed by 5 bases and the J gene end by 2 bases; junction bases not matched to a gene: 8. The CDR3 extends over 17 amino acids. CDR3 bases: TGTGCCAGCAGTCCGACGGACAGGGCCCCCTATAATTCACCCCTCCACTTT. The encoded protein is CASSPTDRAPYNSPLHF.

The chain couples TRBV7-6 to TRBJ1-3, with 8 positions matching TRBD1. V shed 4 bases, J shed 4 bases, and the junction held 6 bases outside the gene matches. CDR3 size: 15 residues. In germline, CDR1 is SGHVS, CDR2 FNYEAQ. This CDR3 reads CASSSDRGPGNTIYF. CDR3 DNA: TGTGCCAGCAGCTCCGACAGGGGTCCCGGAAACACCATATATTTT.

The chain is built from TRBV11-3 and TRBJ2-3; 8 bases map to TRBD2. The junction had 6 bases not matched to a gene; V was cut back by 1 base and J by 0 bases. The CDR3 loop spans 17 amino acids. Germline values: CDR1 SGHNT, CDR2 YENEEA. Here the CDR3 reads CASSLVTSGSSTDTQYF. The DNA of the CDR3 is TGTGCCAGCAGCTTAGTCACTAGCGGATCTAGCACAGATACGCAGTATTTT.

V gene TRBV28 combines with J gene TRBJ1-1, with 8 bases matching TRBD1. Losses at the gene ends were 6 bases for V and 8 bases for J; bases not matched to a gene: 5. The CDR3 length is 12 residues. Germline V gives CDR1 MDHEN, CDR2 SYDVKM. CDR3 sequence reads: CASSPRTGEAFF. The CDR3, as DNA: TGTGCCAGCAGCCCTAGGACAGGGGAAGCTTTCTTT.

This chain links TRBV7-6 with TRBJ2-2; weak D call: TRBD2 (5 bases). This CDR3 is built from 15 residues. CDR1 and CDR2 (germline): SGHVS, FNYEAQ. Trimming shortened V by 5 bases and J by 6 bases, and 16 bases separated the two germline ends. CDR3 DNA sequence: TGTGCCAGCAGCCAAGGTAGAGGGATTGCCGGGGAGCTGTTTTTT. This gives the protein CASSQGRGIAGELFF.

This chain joins TRBV3-1 (or the pseudogene TRBV3-2) and TRBJ1-1, with 7 positions matching TRBD1. Trimming removed 2 bases from V and 1 base from J; junction bases left unmatched: 10. There are 17 residues in the CDR3. The germline V gene encodes CDR1 LGHDT and CDR2 YNNKEL (reference sequence). CDR3 protein: CASSQLPHKGANTEAFF. The DNA for the CDR3 is TGTGCCAGCAGCCAACTCCCTCATAAGGGGGCGAACACTGAAGCTTTCTTT.

This rearrangement joins TRBV7-3 to TRBJ2-1; D is possibly TRBD2 (6 bases). The germline V gene encodes CDR1 SGHTA and CDR2 FQGTGA. CDR3 length equals 15 residues. V was shortened by 4 bases and J by 5 bases, with 15 bases between the two germline ends. The CDR3 nucleotides read TGTGCCAGCAGCTCGACGGGACTTCGTGACAATGAGCAGTTCTTC. This sequence encodes CASSSTGLRDNEQFF.

The V and J genes are TRBV15 and TRBJ1-5; the D gene is possibly TRBD1 (6 bases). Trimming took 5 bases from V and 4 from J, leaving 15 bases between them. This CDR3 spans 15 amino acids. CDR1 is LNHNV, CDR2 YYDKDF, per germline (reference sequence). In DNA form, the CDR3 reads TGTGCCACCAGCCACAGGGTCCTCCCTAATCAGCCCCAGCATTTT. Translated: CATSHRVLPNQPQHF.

The V gene is TRBV5-1, the J gene TRBJ1-3; 9 bases agree with TRBD1. V shed 4 bases and J 8 bases; nucleotides not matched to a gene: 4. CDR1 is SGHRS and CDR2 is YFSETQ in the germline V gene. This CDR3 comprises 13 residues. The CDR3 sequence: CASSPGQGYTIYF. The CDR3 DNA is TGCGCCAGCAGCCCCGGACAGGGGTACACCATATATTTT. Complete variable domain (other parts from reference TRBV5-1 and TRBJ1-3): KAGVTQTPRYLIKTRGQQVTLSCSPISGHRSVSWYQQTPGQGLQFLFEYFSETQRNKGNFPGRFSGRQFSNSRSEMNVSTLELGDSALYLCASSPGQGYTIYFGEGSWLTVV.

This clone was observed a handful of times. The gene calls are TRBV25-1 and TRBJ1-6, with unresolved D. The length of the CDR3 is 15 residues. Trimming took 8 bases from V and 8 from J, leaving 19 bases between them. Germline V lookup: CDR1 MGHDK, CDR2 SYGVNS. CDR3 protein: CASDRRRWTHSPLHF. CDR3 nucleotides: TGTGCCAGCGATCGTAGGAGATGGACTCATTCACCCCTCCACTTT.

The chain carries TRBV19 and TRBJ2-2; 7 bases fit TRBD2. This CDR3 is 16 amino acids long. Trimming at V came to 3 bases and at J to 0 bases, leaving 4 bases not matched to a gene. Germline CDR1 reads LNHDA; CDR2 reads SQIVND (reference sequence). In DNA, the CDR3 is TGTGCCAGTAGTATTCGGAGCGGGACGAACACCGGGGAGCTGTTTTTT. Amino acid sequence: CASSIRSGTNTGELFF.

The chain recombines TRBV6-5 with TRBJ1-6, with D perhaps TRBD1 (5 bases). In germline, CDR1 is MNHEY, CDR2 SVGAGI. The CDR3 is 13 amino acids. V lost 7 bases and J 7 bases, leaving 11 bases between the germline ends. The CDR3 DNA follows: TGTGCCAGCAAACAGGCGGGGAATTCACCCCTCCACTTT. Translation gives CASKQAGNSPLHF.

This chain connects TRBV5-1 to TRBJ2-3, with TRBD2 identical over 13 bases. This CDR3 is built from 17 residues. Germline V CDR1 and CDR2: SGHRS, YFSETQ. Losses at the gene ends were 4 bases for V and 0 bases for J; bases not matched to a gene: 5. The CDR3 reads CASSSGLAGASTDTQYF. The CDR3, as DNA: TGCGCCAGCAGCAGCGGACTAGCGGGAGCTAGCACAGATACGCAGTATTTT. Variable domain in full (rest from reference TRBV5-1 and TRBJ2-3): KAGVTQTPRYLIKTRGQQVTLSCSPISGHRSVSWYQQTPGQGLQFLFEYFSETQRNKGNFPGRFSGRQFSNSRSEMNVSTLELGDSALYLCASSSGLAGASTDTQYFGPGTRLTVL.

The rearrangement links TRBV7-9 to TRBJ2-6, with D uncertain. CDR1 is SEHNR, CDR2 FQNEAQ, per germline (reference sequence). The CDR3 sequence is 15 residues long. V lost 4 bases, J lost 0 bases, and 7 bases lay in between. The DNA of the CDR3 is TGTGCCAGCAGCTATTACAGCTCTGGGGCCAACGTCCTGACTTTC. It yields the protein CASSYYSSGANVLTF.